This TCR beta chain is drawn from a study of a mutant IDH1 vaccine in newly diagnosed glioma. Study information: The study started vaccination 4-6 weeks after radiotherapy alone, or with temozolomide cycles. Earlier care involved radiotherapy, temozolomide, or both, and the majority received both. The study, taken as a whole, reports: The authors found pseudoprogression apparently unrelated to changes in top peripheral T cell clonotypes.

Sequencing was performed with immunoSEQ multiplex PCR; in TCRdb, only in-frame clones are kept and a portion is missing. The sample lists tens of thousands of clones, less than 65% occurring once. Remarks on this clone: The antigen remains undetermined.

Sample time point: week 47, end of study. Each vaccine dose was 300 ug of mutant IDH1 20-mer peptide, with topical imiquimod. Eight vaccine doses were administered to patients at weeks 1, 3, 5, 7, 11, 15, 19 and 23. The material sequenced was peripheral blood mononuclear cells (PBMCs), taken from a glioma patient whose treatment included an IDH1 peptide vaccine. The source of this sequence is a man aged 40-49 years with glioma. Some clones in this sample may be carry-over from other donors' samples.

CDR3 sequence (DNA): TGTGCCAGCATCGTAGGTGAGCAGTTCTTC. Its translation: CASIVGEQFF. The chain carries TRBV11-3 and TRBJ2-1; D remains unclear. Germline V gives CDR1 SGHNT, CDR2 YENEEA. Deletions cut 7 bases from V and 9 bases from J, with 7 bases between. The CDR3 runs 10 residues.